Listed below are T cell receptor beta chains from one sample, sequenced in a study of patients and donors after allogeneic stem cell transplantation. TCRdb fed the RT-PCR reads into MiXCR, producing one record per CDR3 protein. The profile covers 80,000 to 90,000 distinct CDR3 sequences, with under 50% appearing a single time and roughly three fifths taken by the ten largest. Material: blood, either unsorted or a sorted T cell fraction (not recorded which). The receptors come from a human donor who was either an allogeneic HSCT recipient or a stem cell or donor lymphocyte infusion donor (not recorded which). It is not recorded whose cells these are; they may come from a transplant donor. The CDR3 runs from the conserved cysteine through the conserved F or W. A D gene is named only where the DNA matches it firmly. Expanded clones are given a class, and other clones once, few, many or no size at all.

cdr3_aa | cdr3_nt | d_call | v_call | clone_size | j_call
CASSFTGGTNEKLFF | TGTGCCAGCAGTTTTACAGGGGGCACTAATGAAAAACTGTTTTTT | TRBD1 | TRBV12-3/TRBV12-4 | NA | TRBJ1-4
CASSQEGGNEKLFF | TGTGCCAGCAGCCAGGAGGGGGGTAATGAAAAACTGTTTTTT | NA | TRBV3-1 | few | TRBJ1-4
CASMDRVYEQYF | TGTGCCAGCATGGACAGGGTCTACGAGCAGTACTTC | TRBD1 | TRBV28 | NA | TRBJ2-7
CASIRLAGVRDTQYF | TGTGCCAGCATTCGACTAGCGGGAGTAAGGGATACGCAGTATTTT | TRBD2 | TRBV2 | NA | TRBJ2-3
CASSLDRDSPLHF | TGTGCCAGCAGCCTTGACAGGGACTCACCCCTCCACTTT | TRBD1 | TRBV12-3/TRBV12-4 | few | TRBJ1-6
CASNPGDRRSSYEQYF | TGTGCCAGCAACCCGGGGGACAGAAGGAGCTCCTACGAGCAGTACTTC | NA | TRBV28 | NA | TRBJ2-7
CASSLTQTSYGYTF | TGTGCCAGCAGTTTAACTCAGACCTCTTATGGCTACACCTTC | NA | TRBV28 | few | TRBJ1-2
CASRKAGDWTEAFF | TGTGCCAGCAGAAAAGCAGGGGATTGGACTGAAGCTTTCTTT | NA | TRBV27 | NA | TRBJ1-1
CASTLRGAGNQPQHF | TGTGCCAGCACCCTCCGGGGGGCTGGCAATCAGCCCCAGCATTTT | NA | TRBV5-6 | NA | TRBJ1-5
CASSYLDSKSWYYGYTF | TGTGCCAGCAGTTACTTGGATTCCAAGAGTTGGTACTATGGCTACACCTTC | NA | TRBV6-5 | NA | TRBJ1-2
CSAISDPLPYNEQFF | TGCAGTGCTATCAGCGATCCCCTACCCTACAATGAGCAGTTCTTC | NA | TRBV20-1 | NA | TRBJ2-1
CASSFLGGVLRYGYTF | TGTGCCAGCAGTTTCTTAGGCGGAGTATTACGCTATGGCTACACCTTC | NA | TRBV4-2 | once | TRBJ1-2
CASSLGSGNTEAFF | TGCGCCAGCAGCCTCGGTTCGGGGAACACTGAAGCTTTCTTT | NA | TRBV4-1 | few | TRBJ1-1
CASGRQITEAFF | TGTGCCAGCGGACGGCAGATCACTGAAGCTTTCTTT | NA | TRBV6-5 | NA | TRBJ1-1
CASSKEADRTDTQYF | TGCGCCAGCAGCAAAGAAGCGGATCGCACAGATACGCAGTATTTT | NA | TRBV4-3 | NA | TRBJ2-3
CASSQVSRSEQFF | TGCGCCAGCAGCCAAGTCTCGAGGAGTGAGCAGTTCTTC | NA | TRBV4-3 | NA | TRBJ2-1
CASSVTGSANYGYTF | TGCGCCAGCAGCGTGACAGGGAGCGCTAACTATGGCTACACCTTC | TRBD1 | TRBV5-1 | NA | TRBJ1-2